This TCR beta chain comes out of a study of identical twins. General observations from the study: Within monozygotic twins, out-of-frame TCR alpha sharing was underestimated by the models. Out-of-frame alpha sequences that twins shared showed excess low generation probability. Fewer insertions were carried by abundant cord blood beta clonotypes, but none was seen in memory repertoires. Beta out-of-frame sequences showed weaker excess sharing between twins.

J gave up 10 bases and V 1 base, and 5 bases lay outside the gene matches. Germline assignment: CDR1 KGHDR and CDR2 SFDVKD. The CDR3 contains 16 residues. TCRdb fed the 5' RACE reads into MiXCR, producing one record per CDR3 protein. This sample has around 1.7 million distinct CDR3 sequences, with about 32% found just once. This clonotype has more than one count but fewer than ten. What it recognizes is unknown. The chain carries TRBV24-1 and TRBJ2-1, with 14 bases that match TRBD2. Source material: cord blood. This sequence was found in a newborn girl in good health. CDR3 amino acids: CATSDFPGLAGDEQFF. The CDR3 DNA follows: TGTGCCACCAGTGATTTCCCGGGACTAGCGGGAGACGAGCAGTTCTTC.